Following are 7 T cell receptor beta chains from one sample sequenced in a study of blood T cell repertoires in COVID-19. The protocol was immunoSEQ multiplex PCR, while the TCRdb copy is restricted to in-frame clones and leaves out a portion. This sample carries 150,000 to 200,000 clones, about four fifths of them seen once, and the ten largest clones take 9.5% to 15%. The sequenced sample consisted of peripheral blood. The receptors here all came from a woman of 80 years or more with COVID-19, enrolled during active disease.

The V gene is TRBV5-1, the J gene TRBJ1-2; 7 nucleotides align to TRBD1. The CDR3 length is 13 residues. J gave up 3 bases and V 4 bases, and 3 bases lay outside the gene matches. CDR1 is SGHRS and CDR2 is YFSETQ in the germline V gene. In DNA form, the CDR3 reads TGCGCCAGCAGCCGAGGGACAGACTATGGCTACACCTTC. Encoded protein: CASSRGTDYGYTF.

The J gene is TRBJ2-7, the V gene TRBV15; D gene ambiguous. The CDR3 spans 15 residues. Trimming took off 0 bases at V and 5 bases at J, with 14 bases between the two ends. The germline CDR1 and CDR2 sequences are LNHNV and YYDKDF (reference sequence). The CDR3 coding sequence is TGTGCCACCAGCAGAGACCCCGGGTTTAAAGACGAGCAGTACTTC. This translates into CATSRDPGFKDEQYF.

The rearrangement uses TRBV7-9 and TRBJ2-2; 9 nucleotides align to TRBD1. After removal of 5 bases from V and 7 bases from J, the junction contained 5 bases not matched to a gene. This CDR3 has 14 amino acids. CDR1 and CDR2 (germline): SEHNR, FQNEAQ (reference sequence). The DNA for the CDR3 is TGTGCCAGCAGCCCCGGGACAGGGATCGGGGAGCTGTTTTTT. Protein: CASSPGTGIGELFF. The full variable domain, in which reference TRBV7-9 and TRBJ2-2 provide the parts outside the CDR3, is DTGVSQNPRHKITKRGQNVTFRCDPISEHNRLYWYRQTLGQGPEFLTYFQNEAQLEKSRLLSDRFSAERPKGSFSTLEIQRTEQGDSAMYLCASSPGTGIGELFFGEGSRLTVL.

The chain uses TRBV29-1 and TRBJ2-7; TRBD1 agrees at 8 bases. The germline V gene has CDR1 SQVTM and CDR2 ANQGSEA. This CDR3 spans 13 amino acids. V trimming: 5 bases; J trimming: 4 bases; junction bases outside the gene matches: 7. CDR3 region: CSVTTGGIYEQYF. DNA for the CDR3: TGCAGCGTTACTACAGGGGGTATATACGAGCAGTACTTC.

This clone was detected only a few times. V usage is TRBV27 and J usage is TRBJ1-2, with D possibly being TRBD1 (6 bases). V was pared by 6 bases and J by 1 base, with 12 bases between. From germline, CDR1 is MNHEY and CDR2 SMNVEV (reference sequence). The CDR3 is 14 residues long. DNA for the CDR3: TGTGCCAGCAGACTGACAGGAGTTAACTATGGCTACACCTTC. This encodes CASRLTGVNYGYTF.

This rearrangement joins TRBV19 to TRBJ1-1; 10 nucleotides match TRBD1. The trim removed 5 bases at V and 6 bases at J, leaving 6 bases unmatched. CDR1 LNHDA and CDR2 SQIVND come from the germline V gene (reference sequence). The CDR3 runs 14 residues. DNA of the CDR3: TGTGCCAGTAGTTCGACAGGGGGCTTTGCTGAAGCTTTCTTT. As protein: CASSSTGGFAEAFF.

A single count supports this clone. V gene TRBV19 combines with J gene TRBJ1-2; TRBD1 aligns across 7 bases. CDR1 and CDR2 from the germline V gene are LNHDA and SQIVND (reference sequence). V lost 5 bases, J lost 4 bases, and 7 bases stayed unmatched. This CDR3 comprises 14 residues. CDR3 sequence: CASSVTGEAYGYTF. The CDR3, as DNA: TGTGCCAGTAGTGTCACAGGGGAGGCCTATGGCTACACCTTC.